This T cell receptor beta chain is from a study of radiation and T cells in renal cell carcinoma. This CDR3 is built from 14 residues. After removal of 4 bases from V and 3 bases from J, the junction contained 1 base not matched to a gene. CDR1 LNHDA and CDR2 SQIVND come from the germline V gene (reference sequence). Sequencing used immunoSEQ multiplex PCR; TCRdb keeps in-frame clones, though not all of them. Of around 180,000 clones in the sample, 88% were seen once. The time point was: blood 4 weeks post-SBRT, at nephrectomy. Treatment indicated: 15 Gy SBRT to primary tumor, nephrectomy 4 weeks later. Nephrectomy followed 15 Gy stereotactic body radiation by 4 weeks. Serial blood draws occurred at baseline and 2 and 4 weeks post-SBRT. Study outcomes and limitations: Top tumor clonotypes rose in blood 2 weeks post-radiation, then contracted.

A single count supports this clone. Its antigen is currently unknown. Specimen: blood, collected from a patient whose treatment included radiotherapy and nephrectomy. This rearrangement joins TRBV19 to TRBJ2-5, with 11 nucleotides matching TRBD2. The sequence was obtained from a woman in her forties or fifties with renal cell carcinoma. CDR3 in amino acids: CASSKGLAEETQYF. CDR3 sequence (DNA): TGTGCCAGTAGTAAGGGACTAGCGGAAGAGACCCAGTACTTC.